This record looks at one TCR beta chain sequence and its context. Its antigen remains unidentified. Time point here: pretreatment peripheral blood. Metastatic or locally advanced urothelial carcinoma was present in the patients. This specimen belongs to a study of PD-L1 blockade in urothelial cancer. Study-level background: Male sex and bladder-origin urothelial cancer were recorded for about 90% of the 29 patients.

General study results and limits: Tumor-associated clones in the blood of durable-benefit patients grew more at 3 weeks.

V dropped 4 bases and J dropped 7 bases, with 14 bases sitting between them. Germline lookup yields CDR1 SGHRS and CDR2 YFSETQ. The CDR3 is made up of 14 amino acids. This table comes from immunoSEQ multiplex PCR, and its TCRdb copy is limited to in-frame clones, with some not included. The repertoire includes approximately 48,000 clones, roughly 78% of them detected once, and more than 9% sits in the top ten. The input for sequencing was PBMCs, taken around atezolizumab (anti-PD-L1) treatment. The receptor comes from a man in his 70s with urothelial cancer. V is TRBV5-1 and J is TRBJ1-4; D might be TRBD1 (6 bases). CDR3 in DNA: TGCGCCAGCAGCCAGGACAGTACGAGTGAAAAACTGTTTTTT. Its protein product is CASSQDSTSEKLFF.